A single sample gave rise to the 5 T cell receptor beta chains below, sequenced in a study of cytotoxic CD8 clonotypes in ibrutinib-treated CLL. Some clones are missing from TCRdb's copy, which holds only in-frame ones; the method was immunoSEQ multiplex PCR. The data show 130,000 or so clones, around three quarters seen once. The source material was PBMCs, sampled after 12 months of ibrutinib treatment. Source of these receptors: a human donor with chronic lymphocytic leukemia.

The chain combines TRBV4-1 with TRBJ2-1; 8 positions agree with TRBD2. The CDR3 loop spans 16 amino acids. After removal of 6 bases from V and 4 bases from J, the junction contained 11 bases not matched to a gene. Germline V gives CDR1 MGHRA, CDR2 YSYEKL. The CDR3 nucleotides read TGCGCCAGCAGGGGGGCGGGAGGAAACTTATACAATGAGCAGTTCTTC. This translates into CASRGAGGNLYNEQFF.

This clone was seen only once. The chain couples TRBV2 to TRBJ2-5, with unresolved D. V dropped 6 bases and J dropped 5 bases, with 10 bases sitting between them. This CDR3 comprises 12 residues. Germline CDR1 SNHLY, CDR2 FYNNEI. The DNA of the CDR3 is TGTGCCAGCAGCATGATGCGTGAGACCCAGTACTTC. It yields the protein CASSMMRETQYF.

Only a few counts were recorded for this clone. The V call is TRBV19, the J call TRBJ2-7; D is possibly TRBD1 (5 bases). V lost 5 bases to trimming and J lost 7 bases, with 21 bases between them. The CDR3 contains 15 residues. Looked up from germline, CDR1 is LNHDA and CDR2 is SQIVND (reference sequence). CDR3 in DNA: TGTGCCAGTAGTCCACAGGCGACCCTACAGGAAGAGCAGTACTTC. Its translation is CASSPQATLQEEQYF.

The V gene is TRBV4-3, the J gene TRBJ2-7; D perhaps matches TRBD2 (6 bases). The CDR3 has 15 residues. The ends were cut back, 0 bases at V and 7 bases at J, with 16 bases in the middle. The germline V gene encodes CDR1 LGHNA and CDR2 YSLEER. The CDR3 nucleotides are TGCGCCAGCAGCCAAGATCGAGCTTCCGCGGGGGAGCAGTACTTC. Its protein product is CASSQDRASAGEQYF.

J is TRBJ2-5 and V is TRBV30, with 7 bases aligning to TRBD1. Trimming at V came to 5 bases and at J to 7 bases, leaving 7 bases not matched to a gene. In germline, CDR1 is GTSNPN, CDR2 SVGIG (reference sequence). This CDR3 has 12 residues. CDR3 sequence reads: CAWGDSDSTQYF. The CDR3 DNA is TGTGCCTGGGGGGACAGTGACTCGACCCAGTACTTC.